The next 7 T cell receptor beta chains were all read from a single sample in a study of control samples from healthy donors and cancer patients. The protocol was immunoSEQ multiplex PCR, while the TCRdb copy is restricted to in-frame clones and leaves out a portion. The table records about 58,000 clones, roughly 92% of them present only once. Sequencing was done on a sample of blood. The receptors come from a man aged 30 to 39 in good health.

This rearrangement joins TRBV19 to TRBJ2-7, with D unclear. From germline, CDR1 is LNHDA and CDR2 SQIVND (reference sequence). The ends were cut back, 6 bases at V and 6 bases at J, with 15 bases in the middle. CDR3 length equals 13 residues. The DNA for the CDR3 is TGTGCCAGTAGACCAAAGACAACAAGCGAGCAGTACTTC. This codes for CASRPKTTSEQYF.

V usage is TRBV18 and J usage is TRBJ1-6; 8 bases map to TRBD1. Per germline, CDR1 KGHSH and CDR2 LQKENI. The CDR3 has 15 residues. With V trimmed by 5 bases and J by 5 bases, 5 bases remained unmatched. The CDR3 nucleotides are TGTGCCAGCTCATTCGGACAGGGCGATAATTCACCCCTCCACTTT. It is translated as CASSFGQGDNSPLHF.

The rearrangement uses TRBV18 and TRBJ1-3; D gene uncertain. The germline V and J ends were trimmed by 4 bases and 0 bases, with 10 bases remaining between them. Germline loops: CDR1 KGHSH, CDR2 LQKENI. The CDR3 sequence is 15 residues long. The CDR3 region is CASSQSDASGNTIYF. In DNA, the CDR3 is TGTGCCAGCTCACAATCAGATGCCTCTGGAAACACCATATATTTT. Filled out from reference TRBV18 and TRBJ1-3, the complete variable domain reads NAGVMQNPRHLVRRRGQEARLRCSPMKGHSHVYWYRQLPEEGLKFMVYLQKENIIDESGMPKERFSAEFPKEGPSILRIQQVVRGDSAAYFCASSQSDASGNTIYFGEGSWLTVV.

CDR3 sequence (DNA): TGTGCCAGCAGTTCAGGGACAAATCTCAACGAGCAGTACTTC. Amino acid sequence: CASSSGTNLNEQYF. The J gene is TRBJ2-7, the V gene TRBV27, with TRBD1 as a possible D gene (6 bases). Between the trimmed V and J ends, which lost 4 bases and 5 bases, there was a span of 15 bases. The CDR3 covers 14 residues. Germline CDR1 reads MNHEY; CDR2 reads SMNVEV (reference sequence).

This clone is a singleton in its sample. This chain links TRBV7-8 with TRBJ2-1; either TRBD1 or TRBD2 may fit D (5 bases each). CDR1 and CDR2 (germline): SGHVS, FQNEAQ. Trimming took off 5 bases at V and 4 bases at J, with 24 bases between the two ends. The CDR3 consists of 18 residues. The CDR3 here is CASSPPGTTSGKYNEQFF. The DNA for the CDR3 is TGTGCCAGCAGCCCGCCCGGGACGACATCCGGAAAATACAATGAGCAGTTCTTC.

CDR3 region: CASSPMGQGEPTNEKLFF. For the CDR3, the DNA is TGTGCCAGCAGCCCGATGGGACAGGGGGAACCAACTAATGAAAAACTGTTTTTT. The chain links TRBV3-1 (or the pseudogene TRBV3-2) to TRBJ1-4, with 11 nucleotides matching TRBD1. The germline CDR1 and CDR2 sequences are LGHDT and YNNKEL (reference sequence). The CDR3 covers 18 residues. Unmatched junction bases numbered 7, after V lost 4 bases and J lost 0 bases.

In this sample, this clone turned up once. This chain links TRBV5-4 with TRBJ2-5, with 7 bases lining up with TRBD2. This CDR3 has 16 residues. The germline V gene encodes CDR1 SGHNT and CDR2 YYREEE (reference sequence). V lost 4 bases to trimming and J lost 5 bases; unmatched junction nucleotides: 14. For the CDR3, the DNA is TGTGCCAGCAGCAACGCGGAGGCGGGGGTGGAGGAGACCCAGTACTTC. Protein: CASSNAEAGVEETQYF.